This passage covers 14 T cell receptor beta chains from one sample sequenced in a study of shared clonotypes between healthy human individuals. Clones were sequenced by immunoSEQ multiplex PCR, and TCRdb holds only the in-frame ones, with some missing. This sample has 1,400,000 or so clones, with around 98.5% found just once. Sequenced material: naive CD4+ T cells sorted from blood. Sample subset: CD45RA+ positively selected. Receptor source: a man aged 25-45 years in good health.

This clone has only one observation. This chain uses TRBV6-6 with TRBJ2-4; tentative D call: TRBD2 (6 bases). The V end was cut by 5 bases, the J end by 3 bases, with 11 bases between. CDR1 and CDR2 from the germline V gene are MNHNY and SVGAGI (reference sequence). This CDR3 has 14 residues. The CDR3, as DNA: TGTGCCAGCAGTGGAGGGGTTGGCAAAAACATTCAGTACTTC. Its protein product is CASSGGVGKNIQYF.

The chain has TRBV6-5 and TRBJ1-5; D uncertain. The CDR3 length is 13 residues. V gave up 6 bases and J gave up 5 bases, with 11 bases separating them. From germline, CDR1 is MNHEY and CDR2 SVGAGI. CDR3 residues: CASRLRAHQPQHF. In DNA, the CDR3 is TGTGCCAGCAGACTGAGGGCCCATCAGCCCCAGCATTTT.

The chain couples TRBV15 to TRBJ1-5, with D perhaps matching TRBD1 (5 bases). CDR1 and CDR2 from the germline V gene are LNHNV and YYDKDF (reference sequence). The CDR3 extends over 15 amino acids. Deletions cut 1 base from V and 5 bases from J, with 12 bases between. The CDR3 protein is CATSRVGGGDQPQHF. The CDR3 DNA follows: TGTGCCACCAGCAGAGTCGGGGGGGGAGATCAGCCCCAGCATTTT. Full variable domain (rest looked up from reference TRBV15 and TRBJ1-5): DAMVIQNPRYQVTQFGKPVTLSCSQTLNHNVMYWYQQKSSQAPKLLFHYYDKDFNNEADTPDNFQSRRPNTSFCFLDIRSPGLGDTAMYLCATSRVGGGDQPQHFGDGTRLSIL.

The chain uses TRBV5-1 and TRBJ1-1; 8 nucleotides agree with TRBD1. The CDR3 loop spans 15 amino acids. With V trimmed by 4 bases and J by 5 bases, 10 bases remained unmatched. Germline assignment: CDR1 SGHRS and CDR2 YFSETQ. Here the CDR3 reads CASSTIQGAVTEAFF. The CDR3 DNA reads as TGCGCCAGCAGCACTATCCAGGGGGCCGTTACTGAAGCTTTCTTT.

On this clone: The identical CDR3 is also encoded by other nucleotide sequences in the sample. The rearrangement joins TRBV7-3 to TRBJ2-1; 9 nucleotides line up with TRBD2. V trimming: 2 bases; J trimming: 4 bases; junction bases outside the gene matches: 3. The CDR3 totals 15 residues. CDR1 SGHTA and CDR2 FQGTGA come from the germline V gene. CDR3 region: CASSLSSGTYNEQFF. CDR3 nucleotide sequence: TGTGCCAGCAGCTTATCTAGCGGGACGTACAATGAGCAGTTCTTC.

The genes are TRBV7-3 and TRBJ2-3, with 8 bases lining up with TRBD2. The germline V gene encodes CDR1 SGHTA and CDR2 FQGTGA. V was pared by 2 bases and J by 0 bases, with 4 bases of the junction left unmatched. The length of the CDR3 is 16 residues. For the CDR3, the DNA is TGTGCCAGCAGCTTACGCGGGAGGCCGAGCACAGATACGCAGTATTTT. Its translation is CASSLRGRPSTDTQYF.

This clone was detected once. This chain connects TRBV11-2 to TRBJ2-2, with D unresolved. The CDR3 length is 14 residues. CDR1 is SGHAT, CDR2 FQNNGV, per germline. Deletions cut 7 bases from V and 4 bases from J, with 13 bases between. CDR3 sequence: CASTFRPGTGELFF. CDR3 coding DNA: TGTGCCAGCACCTTCCGTCCCGGCACCGGGGAGCTGTTTTTT.

CDR3 nucleotides: TGTGCCAGCAGTTACGAGGGCCTCTACGAGCAGTACTTC. Amino acids: CASSYEGLYEQYF. The chain links TRBV6-5 to TRBJ2-7, with TRBD2 as a possible D gene (5 bases). Germline V gene sequence: CDR1 MNHEY, CDR2 SVGAGI. CDR3 length: 13 amino acids. The V gene lost 2 bases and the J gene lost 3 bases, with 8 bases spanning the gap.

J is TRBJ2-5 and V is TRBV7-9, with a possible D match to TRBD2 (7 bases). The CDR3 totals 14 residues. V lost 5 bases, J lost 3 bases, and 13 bases lay in between. Germline V gives CDR1 SEHNR, CDR2 FQNEAQ (reference sequence). CDR3 nucleotides: TGTGCCAGCAGCCTTGGGGGGGCCGAAGAGACCCAGTACTTC. As protein: CASSLGGAEETQYF.

Worth noting for this clone: Germline is not matched at one junction end, which may reflect a read error. Here the CDR3 reads CAIRESAGPSTEAFF. Here the CDR3 DNA reads TGTGCCATCAGGGAGTCGGCAGGGCCGTCCACTGAAGCTTTCTTT. The chain combines TRBV10-3 with TRBJ1-1; D is perhaps TRBD1 (5 bases). This CDR3 region has 15 residues. CDR1 and CDR2 from the germline V gene are ENHRY and SYGVKD.

The chain couples TRBV5-4 to TRBJ2-1; 7 bases map to TRBD2. The CDR3 contains 16 residues. V was clipped by 2 bases and J by 6 bases; unmatched bases: 11. CDR1 SGHNT and CDR2 YYREEE come from the germline V gene (reference sequence). The CDR3 DNA reads as TGTGCCAGCAGCTTACGACTAGCAGGGCCCTCCAATGAGCAGTTCTTC. Protein sequence: CASSLRLAGPSNEQFF. Full variable domain (missing parts from reference TRBV5-4 and TRBJ2-1): ETGVTQSPTHLIKTRGQQVTLRCSSQSGHNTVSWYQQALGQGPQFIFQYYREEENGRGNFPPRFSGLQFPNYSSELNVNALELDDSALYLCASSLRLAGPSNEQFFGPGTRLTVL.

This clone appeared once. V and J are TRBV29-1 and TRBJ1-2, with D unresolved. This CDR3 contains 12 residues. Germline CDR1 reads SQVTM; CDR2 reads ANQGSEA. The V gene lost 4 bases and the J gene lost 4 bases, with 10 bases spanning the gap. This chain's CDR3 is CSVAEQSYGYTF. CDR3 nucleotides: TGCAGCGTTGCGGAACAGTCCTATGGCTACACCTTC.

The chain joins TRBV7-9 to TRBJ2-2, with 9 nucleotides matching TRBD1. From germline, CDR1 is SEHNR and CDR2 FQNEAQ (reference sequence). J gave up 0 bases and V 5 bases, and 10 bases lay outside the gene matches. This CDR3 comprises 18 residues. Here the CDR3 reads CASSNTGTGISNTGELFF. CDR3 bases: TGTGCCAGCAGCAACACCGGGACAGGGATTTCGAACACCGGGGAGCTGTTTTTT.

CDR3 nucleotides: TGTGCCTGGAGTGTCGGGGGTCCCGGGGGCTACACCTTC. It encodes CAWSVGGPGGYTF. The chain recombines TRBV30 with TRBJ1-2, with a tentative D call TRBD1 (5 bases). Germline CDR1 is GTSNPN and CDR2 is SVGIG (reference sequence). The V and J ends lost 0 bases and 8 bases respectively, with 13 bases between them. This CDR3 spans 13 amino acids.